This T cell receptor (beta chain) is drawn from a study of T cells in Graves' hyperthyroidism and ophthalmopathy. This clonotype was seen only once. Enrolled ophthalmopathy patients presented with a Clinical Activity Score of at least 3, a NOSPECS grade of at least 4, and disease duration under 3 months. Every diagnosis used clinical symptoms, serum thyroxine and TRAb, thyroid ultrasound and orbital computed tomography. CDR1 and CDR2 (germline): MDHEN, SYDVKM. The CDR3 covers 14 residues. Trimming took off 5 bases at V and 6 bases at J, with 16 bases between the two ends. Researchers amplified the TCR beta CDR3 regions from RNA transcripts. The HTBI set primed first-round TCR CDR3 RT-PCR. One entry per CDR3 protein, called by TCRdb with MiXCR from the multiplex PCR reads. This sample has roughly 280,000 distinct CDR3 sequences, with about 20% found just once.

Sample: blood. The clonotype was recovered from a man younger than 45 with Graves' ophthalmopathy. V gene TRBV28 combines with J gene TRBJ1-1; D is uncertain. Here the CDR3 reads CASSTPGKWAEAFF. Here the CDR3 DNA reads TGTGCCAGCAGTACACCGGGGAAATGGGCTGAAGCTTTCTTT.